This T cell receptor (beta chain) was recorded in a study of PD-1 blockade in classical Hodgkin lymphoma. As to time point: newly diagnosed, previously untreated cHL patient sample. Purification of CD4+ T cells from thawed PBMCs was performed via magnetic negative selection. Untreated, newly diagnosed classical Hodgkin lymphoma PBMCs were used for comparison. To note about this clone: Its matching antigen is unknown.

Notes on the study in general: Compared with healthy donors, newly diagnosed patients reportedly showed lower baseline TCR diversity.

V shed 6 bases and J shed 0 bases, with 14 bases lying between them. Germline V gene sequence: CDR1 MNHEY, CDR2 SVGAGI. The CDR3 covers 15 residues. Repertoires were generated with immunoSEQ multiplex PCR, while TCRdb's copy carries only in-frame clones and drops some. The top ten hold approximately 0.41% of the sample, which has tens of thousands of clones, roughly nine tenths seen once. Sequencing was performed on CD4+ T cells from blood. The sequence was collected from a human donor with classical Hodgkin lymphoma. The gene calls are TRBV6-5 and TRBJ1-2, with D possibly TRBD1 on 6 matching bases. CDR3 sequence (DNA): TGTGCCAGCAGGGGGACACCTGCTGCTAACTATGGCTACACCTTC. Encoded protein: CASRGTPAANYGYTF.